These 13 T cell receptor beta chains were sequenced from one sample in a study of read filtering for tumor transcriptome and immune sequencing. Molecular barcoded adaptors covering alpha/delta and beta/gamma chains were used on 400 ng RNA. From the reads, TCRdb called clonotypes with MiXCR, one entry per CDR3 protein. Seen here are about 48,000 distinct CDR3 sequences, around a fifth observed once, and the top ten hold 15%. Sequencing was performed on a population of CD138-negative cells sorted from bone marrow. These receptors all come from a donor at least 40 years old with multiple myeloma.

The table lists this clonotype with many counts. This sequence joins TRBV5-1 and TRBJ2-5, with D uncertain. Germline CDR1 SGHRS, CDR2 YFSETQ. The germline V and J ends were trimmed by 0 bases and 2 bases, with 11 bases remaining between them. CDR3 length equals 15 residues. CDR3 coding DNA: TGCGCCAGCAGCTTGGATCTGGGCAAGCAAGAGACCCAGTACTTC. It is translated as CASSLDLGKQETQYF.

This clonotype was counted many times. The CDR3 nucleotides read TGCGCCAGCAGCACGAGCCAATACGAGCAGTACTTC. This gives the protein CASSTSQYEQYF. The chain has TRBV5-1 and TRBJ2-7; no definite D call. Per germline, CDR1 SGHRS and CDR2 YFSETQ. CDR3 length: 12 amino acids. Trimming took off 4 bases at V and 4 bases at J, with 9 bases between the two ends.

This clonotype was found a few times. V gene TRBV30 combines with J gene TRBJ2-3, with D unclear. Trimming shortened V by 2 bases and J by 6 bases, and 3 bases separated the two germline ends. The CDR3 is 10 amino acids. Germline V gene sequence: CDR1 GTSNPN, CDR2 SVGIG (reference sequence). The CDR3 protein is CAWSQDTQYF. DNA of the CDR3: TGTGCCTGGAGTCAGGATACGCAGTATTTT.

Remarks on this clonotype: Just one base apart from a much larger clone, this may be a read error. This chain uses TRBV19 with TRBJ2-3, with unresolved D. Deletions cut 5 bases from V and 5 bases from J, with 11 bases between. The CDR3 extends over 13 amino acids. CDR1 is LNHDA and CDR2 is SQIVND in the germline V gene (reference sequence). Here the CDR3 reads CASSVQGRDTQYF. Here the CDR3 DNA reads TGTGCCAGTAGTGTGCAAGGACGAGATACGCAGTATTTT. Combining the CDR3 with reference TRBV19 and TRBJ2-3 gives the whole variable domain DGGITQSPKYLFRKEGQNVTLSCEQNLNHDAMYWYRQDPGQGLRLIYYSQIVNDFQKGDIAEGYSVSREKKESFPLTVTSAQKNPTAFYLCASSVQGRDTQYFGPGTRLTVL.

As for this clonotype: One base away lies a much larger clone, so this may be a sequencing read error. The J gene is TRBJ2-1, the V gene TRBV6-2 or TRBV6-3; 7 bases are a match to TRBD1. Germline V CDR1 and CDR2: MNHEY, SVGEGT. This CDR3 has 14 amino acids. The CDR3 DNA is TGTGCCAGCACCCCGACAGGGAACTACAATGAGCAGTCCTTC. Translation gives CASTPTGNYNEQSF.

A few counts support this clonotype. V is TRBV30 and J is TRBJ2-1, with 10 bases fitting TRBD2. The V and J ends lost 0 bases and 6 bases, in that order; junction bases with no gene match: 5. The CDR3 runs to 15 residues. Germline CDR1 and CDR2: GTSNPN and SVGIG (reference sequence). CDR3: CAWSVPSGRANEQFF. Here the CDR3 DNA reads TGTGCCTGGAGTGTACCCAGCGGGAGGGCCAATGAGCAGTTCTTC.

The table lists this clonotype with many counts. V is TRBV20-1 and J is TRBJ2-1; 7 nucleotides align to TRBD2. The CDR3 is made up of 15 amino acids. The V segment lost 0 bases and the J segment 4 bases; nucleotides outside the gene matches: 6. Germline CDR1 reads DFQATT; CDR2 reads SNEGSKA (reference sequence). In nucleotides, the CDR3 is TGCAGTGCTAGAGATCTGCGCGGGGGTTACAATGAGCAGTTCTTC. Translated: CSARDLRGGYNEQFF.

A remark on this clonotype: A read error may account for a junction end that differs from germline. The chain employs TRBV15 and TRBJ1-1; TRBD1 matches 8 bases. The CDR3 runs 15 residues. CDR1 is LNHNV and CDR2 is YYDKDF in the germline V gene (reference sequence). The DNA of the CDR3 is TGTGCCACCACCCTGCGGGACAGGAGCCCCACTGAAGCGTTCTTT. Translated, it gives CATTLRDRSPTEAFF. The full variable domain, in which reference TRBV15 and TRBJ1-1 provide the parts outside the CDR3, is DAMVIQNPRYQVTQFGKPVTLSCSQTLNHNVMYWYQQKSSQAPKLLFHYYDKDFNNEADTPDNFQSRRPNTSFCFLDIRSPGLGDTAMYLCATTLRDRSPTEAFFGQGTRLTVV.

The table lists this clonotype with many counts. The rearrangement uses TRBV20-1 and TRBJ2-5; 8 positions agree with TRBD1. This CDR3 spans 13 amino acids. Losses at the gene ends were 3 bases for V and 5 bases for J; bases not matched to a gene: 5. From germline, CDR1 is DFQATT and CDR2 SNEGSKA (reference sequence). The DNA for the CDR3 is TGCAGTGCTAGGACAGGGGCGTGGGAGACCCAGTACTTC. Translating it yields CSARTGAWETQYF.

This clonotype was detected ten times or more. V usage is TRBV6-2 or TRBV6-3 and J usage is TRBJ2-3; 11 bases fit TRBD1. This CDR3 has 14 amino acids. The germline V gene has CDR1 MNHEY and CDR2 SVGEGT. Unmatched junction bases numbered 3, after V lost 5 bases and J lost 5 bases. The CDR3 nucleotides are TGTGCCAGCAGTCAGGACAGGGGGCGAGATACGCAGTATTTT. Translated: CASSQDRGRDTQYF.

Ten or more counts support this clonotype. The chain combines TRBV10-3 with TRBJ1-4, with D possibly being TRBD1 (5 bases). The CDR3 is 11 amino acids. Germline-derived CDR1 and CDR2 are ENHRY and SYGVKD. V shed 11 bases and J shed 4 bases, with 8 bases lying between them. Here the CDR3 reads CASGSNEKLFF. Written as DNA, the CDR3 is TGTGCCTCAGGGAGTAATGAAAAACTGTTTTTT.

This clonotype was picked up many times. V and J are TRBV5-4 and TRBJ2-3; no clear D. CDR1 and CDR2 (germline): SGHNT, YYREEE (reference sequence). Trimming took off 4 bases at V and 3 bases at J, with 9 bases between the two ends. There are 13 residues in the CDR3. The CDR3 sequence is CASSDSGTDTQYF. CDR3 nucleotide sequence: TGTGCCAGCAGCGATTCCGGGACAGATACGCAGTATTTT.

This clonotype was seen ten or more times. Here the CDR3 reads CASSPPAGTWNTDTQYF. CDR3 nucleotide sequence: TGCGCCAGCAGTCCACCCGCTGGGACGTGGAATACAGATACGCAGTATTTT. The chain joins TRBV5-1 to TRBJ2-3, with D possibly being TRBD1 or TRBD2 (5 bases each). V shed 5 bases and J shed 3 bases, with 22 bases lying between them. The germline V gene encodes CDR1 SGHRS and CDR2 YFSETQ. The CDR3 is made up of 17 amino acids.